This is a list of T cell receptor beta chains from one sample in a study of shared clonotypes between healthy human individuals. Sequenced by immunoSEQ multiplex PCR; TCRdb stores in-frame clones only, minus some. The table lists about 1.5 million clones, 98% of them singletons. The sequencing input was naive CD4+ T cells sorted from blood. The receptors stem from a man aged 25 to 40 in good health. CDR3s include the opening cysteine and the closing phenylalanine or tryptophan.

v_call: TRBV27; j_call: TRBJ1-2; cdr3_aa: CASSARTDPNYGYTF
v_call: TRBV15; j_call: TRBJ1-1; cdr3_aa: CATSPAPFRGTEAFF
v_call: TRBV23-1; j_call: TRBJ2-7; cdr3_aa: CASRPYQGQGPYEQYF
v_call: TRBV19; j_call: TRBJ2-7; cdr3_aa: CASSIFFSSGASEQYF
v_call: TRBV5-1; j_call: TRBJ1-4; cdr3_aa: CASSLEPTGGKLFF
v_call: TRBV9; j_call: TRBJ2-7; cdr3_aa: CASSGGRSYEQYF
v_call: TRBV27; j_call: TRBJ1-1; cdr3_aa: CASSLKGSLNTEAFF
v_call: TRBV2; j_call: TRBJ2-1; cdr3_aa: CASTRDRAYNEQFF
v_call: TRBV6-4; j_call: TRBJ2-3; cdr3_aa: CASSTDRVSDTQYF
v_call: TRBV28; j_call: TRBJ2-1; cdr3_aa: CASTRTSGSYNEQFF
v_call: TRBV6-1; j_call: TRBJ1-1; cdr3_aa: CASIRYTEAFF
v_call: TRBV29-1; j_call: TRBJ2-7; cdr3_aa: CSVGETGRYEQYF
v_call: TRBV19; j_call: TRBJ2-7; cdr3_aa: CASSIGTGDYEQYF
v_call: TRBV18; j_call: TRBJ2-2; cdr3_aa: CASSQHQGNTGELFF